Listed below are T cell receptor beta chains from one sample, sequenced in a study of blood T cell repertoires in COVID-19. The protocol was immunoSEQ multiplex PCR, while the TCRdb copy is restricted to in-frame clones and leaves out a portion. This sample has approximately 76,000 clones, with approximately 80% found just once. Sequenced material: peripheral blood. The receptors stem from a woman in her sixties or seventies with acute or convalescent COVID-19. The CDR3 runs from the conserved cysteine through the conserved F or W. Each record gives: J gene, D gene, clone size, V gene, CDR3 protein, CDR3 DNA. D genes are given only for firm matches. Where a row states a size, it is once, few, many or the class of an expanded clone; other rows omit it.

TRBJ1-1 - once TRBV3-1/TRBV3-2 CASSQDPQGRTGKAFF TGTGCCAGCAGCCAAGACCCCCAAGGGAGAACGGGGAAGGCTTTCTTT
TRBJ2-7 TRBD2 few TRBV18 CASSPPVGGIISYEQYF TGTGCCAGCTCACCACCAGTGGGGGGGATCATTTCCTACGAGCAGTACTTC
TRBJ1-1 - - TRBV7-9 CASSFGGDTEAFF TGTGCCAGCAGCTTTGGGGGGGACACTGAAGCTTTCTTT
TRBJ1-2 TRBD1 - TRBV2 CASRFSTGENYGYTF TGTGCCAGCAGATTCTCGACAGGGGAAAACTATGGCTACACCTTC
TRBJ2-2 - - TRBV11-2 CASSPMGANTGELFF TGTGCCAGCAGCCCCATGGGAGCGAACACCGGGGAGCTGTTTTTT
TRBJ1-2 TRBD1 few TRBV19 CASFTGAPNYGYTF TGTGCCAGTTTTACAGGGGCCCCAAACTATGGCTACACCTTC
TRBJ1-4 - few TRBV4-1 CASSPGYRDPNEKLFF TGCGCCAGCAGCCCAGGGTACAGGGATCCTAATGAAAAACTGTTTTTT
TRBJ1-6 TRBD1 - TRBV6-5 CASSSGGSYAISPLHF TGTGCCAGCAGTTCAGGGGGCTCATATGCGATCTCACCCCTCCACTTT
TRBJ1-1 TRBD1 - TRBV2 CASSTPRQGGNTEAFF TGTGCCAGCAGTACTCCCAGACAGGGAGGGAACACTGAAGCTTTCTTT
TRBJ2-2 - - TRBV15 CATSGEKGGQNTGELFF TGTGCCACCAGCGGAGAGAAAGGGGGTCAAAACACCGGGGAGCTGTTTTTT
TRBJ2-2 - - TRBV6-5 CASFTESNTGELFF TGTGCCAGCTTCACAGAATCCAACACCGGGGAGCTGTTTTTT
TRBJ1-1 TRBD1 - TRBV27 CASINGQGTEAFF TGTGCCAGCATTAATGGACAGGGGACTGAAGCTTTCTTT
TRBJ1-1 - - TRBV24-1 CATTNRLNTEAFF TGTGCCACCACCAACAGGTTGAACACTGAAGCTTTCTTT
TRBJ1-1 - - TRBV5-6 CASSFKVRFDGAFF TGTGCCAGCAGTTTCAAGGTGAGGTTTGACGGGGCTTTCTTT
TRBJ1-6 - - TRBV9 CASSAASKGNSPLHF TGTGCCAGCAGCGCCGCGTCGAAGGGGAATTCACCCCTCCACTTT
TRBJ2-3 TRBD2 - TRBV13 CASSRGSGGSTDTQYF TGTGCCAGCAGCCGGGGTTCGGGGGGAAGCACAGATACGCAGTATTTT
TRBJ2-5 - - TRBV6-5 CASSSSGRTQYF TGTGCCAGCAGCTCCTCGGGGAGGACCCAGTACTTC
TRBJ2-3 - - TRBV5-4 CASSFRGADTQYF TGTGCCAGCAGCTTTCGAGGCGCAGATACGCAGTATTTT
TRBJ1-2 - - TRBV18 CASSPARGYENYGYTF TGTGCCAGCTCACCCGCGCGGGGGTACGAGAACTATGGCTACACCTTC
TRBJ1-6 TRBD1 once TRBV3-1/TRBV3-2 CASSQETGGNSPLHF TGTGCCAGCAGCCAAGAGACAGGGGGCAATTCACCCCTCCACTTT
TRBJ1-2 - - TRBV5-1 CASSLQASGNYGYTF TGCGCCAGCAGTCTGCAGGCGTCAGGAAACTATGGCTACACCTTC
TRBJ1-1 - - TRBV19 CASSTTERRAFF TGTGCCAGTAGTACCACCGAAAGGAGGGCTTTCTTT
TRBJ1-2 - - TRBV14 CASSPGQFNYGYTF TGTGCCAGCAGCCCTGGACAGTTTAACTATGGCTACACCTTC
TRBJ1-4 - - TRBV27 CASSFRGQPSTNEKLFF TGTGCCAGCAGTTTTCGCGGACAGCCTTCAACTAATGAAAAACTGTTTTTT
TRBJ2-1 - - TRBV18 CASSRTASSYNEQFF TGTGCCAGCTCCCGGACAGCGAGCTCCTACAATGAGCAGTTCTTC
TRBJ2-3 TRBD2 once TRBV19 CASSTIGTSGGTDTQYF TGTGCCAGTAGTACAATTGGGACTAGCGGGGGCACAGATACGCAGTATTTT
TRBJ1-2 TRBD1 few TRBV5-6 CASSLAGRQGLNGYTF TGTGCCAGCAGCTTGGCCGGGAGACAGGGCCTAAATGGCTACACCTTC
TRBJ2-2 TRBD2 - TRBV9 CASSLRGGPGELFF TGTGCCAGCAGCCTCCGGGGGGGGCCCGGGGAGCTGTTTTTT
TRBJ1-2 - - TRBV19 CASGFREHYGYTF TGTGCCAGTGGTTTCAGGGAACACTATGGCTACACCTTC
TRBJ1-2 - - TRBV20-1 CSASHSNYGYTF TGCAGTGCTAGTCACAGTAACTATGGCTACACCTTC
TRBJ2-7 - - TRBV2 CASRRRESDYEQYF TGTGCCAGCAGAAGGAGGGAATCGGACTACGAGCAGTACTTC
TRBJ1-6 - - TRBV2 CASSESRYNSPLHF TGTGCCAGCAGTGAATCTCGTTATAATTCACCCCTCCACTTT
TRBJ1-2 - - TRBV18 CASSPQGRAGKDSYGYTF TGTGCCAGCTCACCACAGGGTCGCGCAGGGAAGGACAGCTATGGCTACACCTTC
TRBJ1-3 - - TRBV11-2 CASSLTALTGNTIYF TGTGCCAGCAGCTTGACAGCGCTAACTGGAAACACCATATATTTT
TRBJ1-5 TRBD1 - TRBV7-9 CASSLKGGDQPQHF TGTGCCAGCAGCTTAAAAGGGGGCGATCAGCCCCAGCATTTT
TRBJ1-1 TRBD1 - TRBV7-9 CASSRETGGEAFF TGTGCCAGCAGCAGAGAAACAGGGGGCGAGGCTTTCTTT
TRBJ2-7 - - TRBV10-1 CASSAGLEQYF TGCGCCAGCAGTGCAGGGCTCGAGCAGTACTTC
TRBJ1-6 TRBD1 few TRBV7-3 CASSPETGGNSPLHF TGTGCCAGCAGCCCAGAGACAGGGGGAAATTCACCCCTCCACTTT
TRBJ1-1 - - TRBV5-1 CASKETVSGEAFF TGCGCCAGCAAAGAGACAGTATCTGGTGAAGCTTTCTTT
TRBJ2-2 - once TRBV3-1/TRBV3-2 CASSYRGASGELFF TGTGCCAGCAGCTATCGGGGGGCGTCCGGGGAGCTGTTTTTT
TRBJ2-1 TRBD1 - TRBV15 CATSSRADRGFKNEQFF TGTGCCACCAGCAGTAGGGCAGACAGGGGTTTTAAGAATGAGCAGTTCTTC
TRBJ2-7 TRBD1 - TRBV6-6 CASSNRDRGREQYF TGTGCCAGCAGTAACCGGGACAGGGGGCGCGAGCAGTACTTC
TRBJ1-2 TRBD1 - TRBV18 CASSRSRDREIGYTF TGTGCCAGCTCACGTTCTCGGGACAGGGAAATCGGCTACACCTTC
TRBJ1-1 TRBD1 - TRBV9 CASSPTGGIGTEAFF TGTGCCAGCAGCCCGACAGGGGGTATTGGAACTGAAGCTTTCTTT
TRBJ1-6 - - TRBV7-9 CASSTTETDSPLHF TGTGCCAGCAGCACCACAGAGACCGATTCACCCCTCCACTTT
TRBJ1-6 - - TRBV5-1 CASSSEGLSSYNSPLHF TGCGCCAGCAGCTCGGAGGGGCTGAGCTCCTATAATTCACCCCTCCACTTT
TRBJ2-3 - once TRBV3-1/TRBV3-2 CASSRARTDTQYF TGTGCCAGCAGCCGAGCCCGGACAGATACGCAGTATTTT
TRBJ1-1 - - TRBV5-1 CASSQQGRTEAFF TGCGCCAGCAGCCAACAGGGAAGGACTGAAGCTTTCTTT
TRBJ1-5 - - TRBV6-2/TRBV6-3 CASRFRQHSNQPQHF TGTGCCAGCCGTTTCCGACAGCATAGCAATCAGCCCCAGCATTTT
TRBJ2-2 TRBD1 - TRBV11-2 CASRRGTANTGELFF TGTGCCAGCAGAAGGGGGACAGCTAACACCGGGGAGCTGTTTTTT
TRBJ1-2 - - TRBV11-1 CASSLDRSGNYGYTF TGTGCCAGCAGCTTAGACCGGTCCGGGAACTATGGCTACACCTTC
TRBJ2-1 TRBD2 - TRBV2 CASTSLAGAGNEQFF TGTGCCAGCACGTCACTAGCGGGGGCCGGCAATGAGCAGTTCTTC
TRBJ1-2 - - TRBV10-3 CAISGQSGYTF TGTGCCATCAGTGGACAGTCTGGCTACACCTTC